What follows are 14 T cell receptor beta chains derived from one specimen sequenced in a study of blood T cell repertoires in COVID-19. Repertoires were generated with immunoSEQ multiplex PCR, while TCRdb's copy carries only in-frame clones and drops some. The sample lists 150,000 to 200,000 clones; 80% to 90% were seen once. Input material: peripheral blood. These receptors came from a man aged 60-69 years with acute or convalescent COVID-19.

J is TRBJ2-7 and V is TRBV7-2, with 8 bases matching TRBD1. This CDR3 is 15 amino acids long. V lost 5 bases, J lost 5 bases, and 11 bases stayed unmatched. CDR1 is SGHTA, CDR2 FQGNSA, per germline. CDR3 residues: CASSTQGQGSNEQYF. CDR3 nucleotide sequence: TGTGCCAGCAGCACCCAAGGACAGGGTTCTAACGAGCAGTACTTC.

V is TRBV7-2 and J is TRBJ2-5, with D possibly being TRBD2 (7 bases). Germline CDR1 and CDR2: SGHTA and FQGNSA. With 5 bases removed from V and 5 bases from J, the gap between germline ends came to 18 bases. This CDR3 spans 15 amino acids. Here the CDR3 reads CASSPRWEGEETQYF. In DNA form, the CDR3 reads TGTGCCAGCAGCCCCCGGTGGGAGGGGGAGGAGACCCAGTACTTC.

The chain uses TRBV6-5 and TRBJ1-2; TRBD1 matches 8 bases. The V gene end was trimmed by 8 bases and the J gene end by 8 bases; junction bases not matched to a gene: 13. The CDR3 runs 14 residues. Germline CDR1 reads MNHEY; CDR2 reads SVGAGI. The CDR3 region is CASSPVRTGSGYTF. Here the CDR3 DNA reads TGTGCCAGCTCTCCCGTTAGGACAGGGAGCGGCTACACCTTC.

This chain connects TRBV19 to TRBJ1-5; TRBD1 is a possible D gene (6 bases). V was pared by 4 bases and J by 0 bases, with 16 bases between. Germline V gene lookup returns CDR1 LNHDA and CDR2 SQIVND (reference sequence). The CDR3 has 17 amino acids. The CDR3 reads CASSTTPDSYSNQPQHF. In DNA, the CDR3 is TGTGCCAGTAGTACCACCCCGGACAGTTATAGCAATCAGCCCCAGCATTTT.

Notes on this clone: A junction boundary mismatches the germline segment, possibly from a read error. The chain recombines TRBV5-1 with TRBJ1-4; D is ambiguous. Germline-derived CDR1 and CDR2 are SGHRS and YFSETQ. The CDR3 is 15 amino acids. The CDR3 nucleotides read TGCGCCAGCAGCCCCGGATCGAGGGAGCGGGAAAGACTGTTTTTT. Translation gives CASSPGSRERERLFF.

The chain recombines TRBV9 with TRBJ2-7; D not certain. Looked up from germline, CDR1 is SGDLS and CDR2 is YYNGEE. V shed 0 bases and J shed 5 bases, with 9 bases lying between them. This CDR3 spans 13 amino acids. CDR3 amino acids: CASSVGPPDEQYF. The CDR3 nucleotides are TGTGCCAGCAGCGTAGGGCCCCCCGACGAGCAGTACTTC.

This chain links TRBV7-8 with TRBJ2-7; 10 nucleotides agree with TRBD1. This CDR3 is 20 amino acids long. Germline CDR1 reads SGHVS; CDR2 reads FQNEAQ. V lost 6 bases to trimming and J lost 0 bases; unmatched junction nucleotides: 20. As DNA, the CDR3 is TGTGCCAGCAGGGTGGGCCGTAAGACAGGGGGCGACAAGAGCTCCTACGAGCAGTACTTC. This encodes CASRVGRKTGGDKSSYEQYF.

V is TRBV28 and J is TRBJ2-5; 13 bases are a match to TRBD2. Germline V gene data show CDR1 as MDHEN and CDR2 as SYDVKM. After removal of 7 bases from V and 1 base from J, the junction contained 12 bases not matched to a gene. CDR3 length equals 18 residues. The CDR3 here is CASKGGTSGMWGQETQYF. The CDR3 nucleotides read TGTGCCAGCAAAGGGGGGACTAGCGGGATGTGGGGCCAAGAGACCCAGTACTTC. The whole variable domain, remainder taken from reference TRBV28 and TRBJ2-5, is DVKVTQSSRYLVKRTGEKVFLECVQDMDHENMFWYRQDPGLGLRLIYFSYDVKMKEKGDIPEGYSVSREKKERFSLILESASTNQTSMYLCASKGGTSGMWGQETQYFGPGTRLLVL.

This clone was counted a single time. The V gene is TRBV10-3, the J gene TRBJ2-1; 9 nucleotides line up with TRBD2. The CDR3 spans 13 residues. Germline CDR1 and CDR2: ENHRY and SYGVKD. Here the CDR3 reads CGAGGRADNEQFF. The CDR3 DNA reads TGTGGCGCGGGGGGGAGGGCCGACAATGAGCAGTTCTTC.

The chain employs TRBV28 and TRBJ1-1, with D possibly TRBD1 on 5 matching bases. In germline, CDR1 is MDHEN, CDR2 SYDVKM. V lost 2 bases and J lost 7, with 14 bases in between. The CDR3 covers 14 residues. Here the CDR3 reads CASSLTVREVEAFF. The CDR3 region has the DNA TGTGCCAGCAGTTTAACAGTCAGGGAGGTTGAAGCTTTCTTT.

V is TRBV5-4 and J is TRBJ2-1, with 9 bases aligning to TRBD1. V was pared by 7 bases and J by 3 bases, with 8 bases of the junction left unmatched. Germline V gene sequence: CDR1 SGHNT, CDR2 YYREEE (reference sequence). This CDR3 region has 15 residues. CDR3 amino acids: CASRTRTGVYNEQFF. The CDR3 DNA reads as TGTGCCAGCCGAACCCGGACAGGGGTCTACAATGAGCAGTTCTTC.

The chain joins TRBV19 to TRBJ2-1; 10 bases align to TRBD2. After removal of 10 bases from V and 6 bases from J, the junction contained 12 bases not matched to a gene. This CDR3 has 15 residues. The V gene's germline CDR1 is LNHDA and CDR2 SQIVND (reference sequence). The CDR3 spells CATRELAGEPNEQFF. The CDR3 coding sequence is TGTGCCACCCGCGAGCTAGCGGGAGAGCCCAATGAGCAGTTCTTC. Drawing the rest from reference TRBV19 and TRBJ2-1, the complete variable domain is DGGITQSPKYLFRKEGQNVTLSCEQNLNHDAMYWYRQDPGQGLRLIYYSQIVNDFQKGDIAEGYSVSREKKESFPLTVTSAQKNPTAFYLCATRELAGEPNEQFFGPGTRLTVL.

The J gene is TRBJ2-3, the V gene TRBV6-2 or TRBV6-3; TRBD2 matches at 12 bases. There are 14 residues in the CDR3. The V gene end was trimmed by 5 bases and the J gene end by 11 bases; junction bases not matched to a gene: 8. CDR1 is MNHEY and CDR2 is SVGEGT in the germline V gene. CDR3 nucleotides: TGTGCCAGCAGTCAGGGGACTAGCGGGTACGGGCAGTATTTT. Protein product: CASSQGTSGYGQYF.

This clone has a single count. J is TRBJ1-6 and V is TRBV5-1, with 11 nucleotides matching TRBD1. CDR1 is SGHRS, CDR2 YFSETQ, per germline. V trimming: 6 bases; J trimming: 10 bases; junction bases outside the gene matches: 9. The CDR3 is 15 amino acids. CDR3 protein: CASTERDRGNSPLHF. Here the CDR3 DNA reads TGCGCCAGCACTGAGCGGGACAGGGGGAACTCACCCCTCCACTTT.